Sequencing of this T cell receptor beta chain was carried out in a study of blood T cell repertoires in COVID-19. Donors were grouped by their self-reported clinical history. Two negative PCRs, clearance, or symptom resolution characterized the recovered Cohort 3 donors. Original processing notes: Reference gene primer amplification yielded estimated nucleated cell counts. The protocol was immunoSEQ multiplex PCR, while the TCRdb copy is restricted to in-frame clones and leaves out a portion. V, J and clone size derive from that table, while D and trimming were established from the DNA sequence. The profile shows 290,000 or so clones, about 89% of them singletons. The sample consisted of PBMCs or T cells enriched from blood (not recorded which). This receptor was taken from a woman between 18 and 30 years old who had recovered from COVID-19.

The CDR3 loop is CASSIRRTELLQNSPLHF. CDR3 coding DNA: TGTGCCAGTAGTATCCGTAGGACAGAACTCCTACAGAATTCACCCCTCCACTTT. The chain uses TRBV19 and TRBJ1-6, with D maybe TRBD1 (6 bases). This CDR3 region has 18 residues. Germline assignment: CDR1 LNHDA and CDR2 SQIVND (reference sequence). V gave up 3 bases and J gave up 7 bases, with 22 bases separating them.